This T cell receptor beta chain was identified during a study of blood T cells in healthy people across ages. Primers used in a second PCR of about 6 to 11 cycles were a sample-barcoded 5' primer and a J-beta primer mix. Tags on each cDNA molecule came from a template-switch adaptor with 12 random nucleotides. MiXCR, applied by TCRdb to the 5' RACE reads, yields one record per CDR3 protein. Of approximately 780,000 distinct CDR3 sequences in the sample, 20% to 30% were seen once. The CDR3 has 14 amino acids. V lost 7 bases to trimming and J lost 0 bases, with 13 bases between them. Germline CDR1 and CDR2: SGHRS and YFSETQ. These data also formed part of another study, on T cells of mothers and their children. That investigation notes: Samples were obtained from a few healthy Caucasian mothers and their six children.

The chain couples TRBV5-1 to TRBJ1-1; no reliable D call. Source material: blood. The sequence came from a boy between 10 and 17 years old in good health. The CDR3 protein is CASAPAGMNTEAFF. DNA of the CDR3: TGCGCCAGCGCCCCGGCGGGGATGAACACTGAAGCTTTCTTT.